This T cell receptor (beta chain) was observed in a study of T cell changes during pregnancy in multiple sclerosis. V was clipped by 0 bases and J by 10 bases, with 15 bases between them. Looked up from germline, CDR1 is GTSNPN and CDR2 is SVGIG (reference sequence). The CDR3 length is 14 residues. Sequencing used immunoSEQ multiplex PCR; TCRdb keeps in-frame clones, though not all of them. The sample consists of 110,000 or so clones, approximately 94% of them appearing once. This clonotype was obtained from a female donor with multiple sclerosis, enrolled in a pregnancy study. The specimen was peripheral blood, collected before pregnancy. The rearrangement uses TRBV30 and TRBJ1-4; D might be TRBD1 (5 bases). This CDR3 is CAWSVGHSGSKLFF. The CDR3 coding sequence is TGTGCCTGGAGTGTTGGCCATTCAGGGTCAAAACTGTTTTTT.